These 15 T cell receptor beta chains were sequenced from one sample in a study of T cell responses to AZD1222 COVID-19 vaccine. This table comes from immunoSEQ multiplex PCR, and its TCRdb copy is limited to in-frame clones, with some not included. The sample lists about 82,000 clones, 90% to 95% occurring once. The specimen comprised peripheral blood, sampled on day 0 of AZD1222 vaccination. The receptors originated from an adult in good health.

The rearrangement links TRBV5-1 to TRBJ1-3; D ambiguous. The germline V and J ends were trimmed by 0 bases and 0 bases, with 7 bases remaining between them. The CDR3 contains 15 residues. CDR1 is SGHRS and CDR2 is YFSETQ in the germline V gene. The CDR3 loop reads CASSLDPSSGNTIYF. The DNA for the CDR3 is TGCGCCAGCAGCTTGGACCCGAGCTCTGGAAACACCATATATTTT.

This chain connects TRBV21-1 to TRBJ1-6; the table calls TRBD1, which could not be checked here. TRBV21-1 is classified as a pseudogene. The CDR3 totals 13 residues. Here the CDR3 DNA reads TGTGCCTCCCCGGACAGTTATAATTCACCCCTCCACTTT. It is translated as CASPDSYNSPLHF.

The count of this clone is one. The chain joins TRBV5-1 to TRBJ1-1; D remains ambiguous. Germline CDR1 reads SGHRS; CDR2 reads YFSETQ. Between the trimmed V and J ends, which lost 5 bases and 1 base, there was a span of 18 bases. The CDR3 runs to 16 residues. For the CDR3, the DNA is TGCGCCAGCAGACCCAGGTTCCTAGAGGGGAACACTGAAGCTTTCTTT. Translation: CASRPRFLEGNTEAFF.

The genes are TRBV7-3 and TRBJ1-3; D remains ambiguous. V was shortened by 8 bases and J by 0 bases, with 8 bases between the two germline ends. The germline CDR1 and CDR2 sequences are SGHTA and FQGTGA. The CDR3 totals 13 residues. Written as DNA, the CDR3 is TGTGCCAGCCGAGGCTACTCTGGAAACACCATATATTTT. Protein sequence: CASRGYSGNTIYF. The entire variable domain, with the rest obtained from reference TRBV7-3 and TRBJ1-3, is as follows: GAGVSQTPSNKVTEKGKYVELRCDPISGHTALYWYRQSLGQGPEFLIYFQGTGAADDSGLPNDRFFAVRPEGSVSTLKIQRTERGDSAVYLCASRGYSGNTIYFGEGSWLTVV.

CDR3 region: CASSQGVEQGPYEQYF. The CDR3 DNA follows: TGCGCCAGCAGCCAAGGAGTTGAGCAGGGCCCCTACGAGCAGTACTTC. V usage is TRBV4-1 and J usage is TRBJ2-7; D is possibly TRBD1 (5 bases). V shed 1 base and J shed 2 bases, with 15 bases lying between them. The CDR3 consists of 16 residues. Germline CDR1 MGHRA, CDR2 YSYEKL.

The rearrangement joins TRBV3-1 (or the pseudogene TRBV3-2) to TRBJ2-5; 9 bases are a match to TRBD2. The CDR3 contains 16 residues. From germline, CDR1 is LGHDT and CDR2 YNNKEL (reference sequence). The ends lost 2 bases at V and 4 bases at J; junction bases unmatched: 8. The CDR3 region is CASSQPQAGGRETQYF. In DNA, the CDR3 is TGTGCCAGCAGCCAACCCCAGGCGGGGGGGAGAGAGACCCAGTACTTC.

The J gene is TRBJ2-7, the V gene TRBV2; TRBD2 aligns across 11 bases. Trimming cost V 4 bases and J 4 bases; bases outside gene matches: 15. Germline V gene lookup returns CDR1 SNHLY and CDR2 FYNNEI. The CDR3 is made up of 18 amino acids. CDR3: CASSGALERLAGRYEQYF. DNA of the CDR3: TGTGCCAGCAGTGGGGCCCTAGAGAGACTAGCGGGGCGATACGAGCAGTACTTC.

The V call is TRBV9, the J call TRBJ1-4, with 9 bases matching TRBD1. This CDR3 comprises 15 residues. Germline lookup yields CDR1 SGDLS and CDR2 YYNGEE. The ends lost 3 bases at V and 7 bases at J; junction bases unmatched: 7. This CDR3 reads CASSATGGRGEKLFF. The CDR3 DNA follows: TGTGCCAGCAGCGCAACAGGGGGCCGAGGTGAAAAACTGTTTTTT.

This chain links TRBV2 with TRBJ2-2, with TRBD1 matching 8 bases. Germline CDR1 and CDR2: SNHLY and FYNNEI. V shed 6 bases and J 2 bases; nucleotides not matched to a gene: 5. This CDR3 has 15 residues. The CDR3 coding sequence is TGTGCCAGCAGAGAGACAGGGGCCAACACCGGGGAGCTGTTTTTT. This codes for CASRETGANTGELFF.

V usage is TRBV6-2 or TRBV6-3 and J usage is TRBJ1-5; 7 positions match TRBD1. CDR1 MNHEY and CDR2 SVGEGT come from the germline V gene. V lost 6 bases and J lost 3; bases outside the gene matches: 5. There are 14 residues in the CDR3. CDR3 coding DNA: TGTGCCAGCAGCTTGGACAGGTTCAATCAGCCCCAGCATTTT. This gives the protein CASSLDRFNQPQHF.

The chain uses TRBV28 and TRBJ1-5; weak D call: TRBD1 (5 bases). Trimming cost V 5 bases and J 4 bases, with 21 bases left between them. Germline lookup yields CDR1 MDHEN and CDR2 SYDVKM. The CDR3 consists of 17 residues. In DNA form, the CDR3 reads TGTGCCAGCAGTCGTAGGTCGGGGCCCGGGAGGAATCAGCCCCAGCATTTT. This translates into CASSRRSGPGRNQPQHF.

This clone came up once. This chain joins TRBV7-2 and TRBJ2-3; 7 nucleotides line up with TRBD2. The trim removed 4 bases at V and 3 bases at J, leaving 13 bases unmatched. The CDR3 runs to 17 residues. Germline values: CDR1 SGHTA, CDR2 FQGNSA. CDR3: CASSSLMGGVRTDTQYF. CDR3 nucleotides: TGTGCCAGCAGCTCCCTCATGGGGGGGGTGAGAACAGATACGCAGTATTTT.

V usage is TRBV6-6 and J usage is TRBJ2-7; no definite D call. Between the trimmed V and J ends, which lost 6 bases and 5 bases, there was a span of 8 bases. This CDR3 is 11 amino acids long. The germline V gene encodes CDR1 MNHNY and CDR2 SVGAGI (reference sequence). CDR3 amino acids: CASRALNEQYF. The CDR3 region has the DNA TGTGCCAGCAGGGCCCTTAACGAGCAGTACTTC.

The chain uses TRBV28 and TRBJ1-6; D remains ambiguous. V lost 4 bases, J lost 0 bases, and 7 bases lay in between. Looked up from germline, CDR1 is MDHEN and CDR2 is SYDVKM. The CDR3 has 15 amino acids. The CDR3 loop is CASSSTSSYNSPLHF. The CDR3 coding sequence is TGTGCCAGCAGTTCCACCAGCTCCTATAATTCACCCCTCCACTTT. Supplemented by reference TRBV28 and TRBJ1-6, the full variable domain reads DVKVTQSSRYLVKRTGEKVFLECVQDMDHENMFWYRQDPGLGLRLIYFSYDVKMKEKGDIPEGYSVSREKKERFSLILESASTNQTSMYLCASSSTSSYNSPLHFGNGTRLTVT.

The chain combines TRBV6-5 with TRBJ1-1, with unresolved D. Trimming stripped 7 bases from V and 1 base from J, with 10 bases between. The germline V gene encodes CDR1 MNHEY and CDR2 SVGAGI. The CDR3 runs to 13 residues. The CDR3 sequence is CASTLDGNTEAFF. In nucleotides, the CDR3 is TGTGCCAGCACCTTGGACGGGAACACTGAAGCTTTCTTT.